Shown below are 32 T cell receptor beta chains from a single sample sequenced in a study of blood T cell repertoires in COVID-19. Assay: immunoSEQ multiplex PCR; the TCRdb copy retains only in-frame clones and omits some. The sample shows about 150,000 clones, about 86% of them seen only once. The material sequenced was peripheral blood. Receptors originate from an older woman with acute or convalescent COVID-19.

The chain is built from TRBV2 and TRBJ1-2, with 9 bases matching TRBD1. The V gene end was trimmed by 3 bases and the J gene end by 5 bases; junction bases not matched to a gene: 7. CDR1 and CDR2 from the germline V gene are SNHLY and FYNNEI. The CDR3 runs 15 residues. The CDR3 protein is CASSEGTGITYGYTF. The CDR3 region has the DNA TGTGCCAGCAGTGAGGGGACAGGGATCACTTATGGCTACACCTTC.

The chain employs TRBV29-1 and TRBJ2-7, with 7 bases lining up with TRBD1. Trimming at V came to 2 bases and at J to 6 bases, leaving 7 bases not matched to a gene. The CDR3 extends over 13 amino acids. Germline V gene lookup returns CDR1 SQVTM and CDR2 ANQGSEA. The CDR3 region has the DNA TGCAGCGTTGAAATGAACAGGGGCTCCGAGCAGTACTTC. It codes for CSVEMNRGSEQYF.

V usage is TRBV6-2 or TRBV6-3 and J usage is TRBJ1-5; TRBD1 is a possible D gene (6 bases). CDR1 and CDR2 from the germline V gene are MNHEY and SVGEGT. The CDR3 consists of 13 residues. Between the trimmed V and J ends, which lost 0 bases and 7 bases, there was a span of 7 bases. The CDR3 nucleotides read TGTGCCAGCAGTTACTCGAGGGGGCAGCCCCAGCATTTT. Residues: CASSYSRGQPQHF.

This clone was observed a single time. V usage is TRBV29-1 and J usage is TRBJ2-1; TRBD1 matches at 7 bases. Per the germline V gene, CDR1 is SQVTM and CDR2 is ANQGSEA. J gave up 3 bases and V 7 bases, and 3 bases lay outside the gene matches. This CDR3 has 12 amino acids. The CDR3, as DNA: TGCAGCGGGGGACAGTACTACAATGAGCAGTTCTTC. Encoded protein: CSGGQYYNEQFF.

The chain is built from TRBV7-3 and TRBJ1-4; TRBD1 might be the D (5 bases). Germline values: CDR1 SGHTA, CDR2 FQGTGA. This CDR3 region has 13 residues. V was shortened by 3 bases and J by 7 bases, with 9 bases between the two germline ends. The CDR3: CASSLGGSEKLFF. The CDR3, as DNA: TGTGCCAGCAGCTTGGGGGGGAGTGAAAAACTGTTTTTT.

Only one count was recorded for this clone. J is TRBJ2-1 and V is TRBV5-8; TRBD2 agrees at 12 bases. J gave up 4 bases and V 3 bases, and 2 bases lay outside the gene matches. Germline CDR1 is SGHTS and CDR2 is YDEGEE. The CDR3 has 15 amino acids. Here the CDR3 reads CASSSGLAGYNEQFF. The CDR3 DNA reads TGTGCCAGCAGCTCCGGACTAGCGGGGTACAATGAGCAGTTCTTC. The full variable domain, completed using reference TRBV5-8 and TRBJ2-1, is EAGVTQSPTHLIKTRGQQATLRCSPISGHTSVYWYQQALGLGLQFLLWYDEGEERNRGNFPPRFSGRQFPNYSSELNVNALELEDSALYLCASSSGLAGYNEQFFGPGTRLTVL.

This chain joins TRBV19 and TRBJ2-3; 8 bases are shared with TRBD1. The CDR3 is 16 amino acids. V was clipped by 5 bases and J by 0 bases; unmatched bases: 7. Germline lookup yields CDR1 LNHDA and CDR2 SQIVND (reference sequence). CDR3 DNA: TGTGCCAGTAGTTTAAGACAGGGGTTAAGCACAGATACGCAGTATTTT. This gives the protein CASSLRQGLSTDTQYF.

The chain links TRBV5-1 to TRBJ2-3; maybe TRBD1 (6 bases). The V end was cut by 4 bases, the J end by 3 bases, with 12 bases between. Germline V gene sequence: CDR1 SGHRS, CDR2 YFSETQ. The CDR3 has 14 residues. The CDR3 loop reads CASSRDTATDTQYF. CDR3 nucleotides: TGCGCCAGCAGCCGGGACACGGCAACAGATACGCAGTATTTT.

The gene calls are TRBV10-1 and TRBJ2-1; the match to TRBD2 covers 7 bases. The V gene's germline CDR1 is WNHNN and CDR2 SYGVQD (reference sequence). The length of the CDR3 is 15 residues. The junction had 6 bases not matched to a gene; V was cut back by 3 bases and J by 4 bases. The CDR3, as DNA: TGCGCCAGCAGTGATGTGGGGGGGGGATACAATGAGCAGTTCTTC. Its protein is CASSDVGGGYNEQFF.

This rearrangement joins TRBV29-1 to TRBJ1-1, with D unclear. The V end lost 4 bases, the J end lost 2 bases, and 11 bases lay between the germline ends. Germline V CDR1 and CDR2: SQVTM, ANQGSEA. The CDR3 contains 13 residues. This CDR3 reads CSVGLQINTEAFF. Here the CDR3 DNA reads TGCAGCGTTGGGCTCCAGATTAACACTGAAGCTTTCTTT.

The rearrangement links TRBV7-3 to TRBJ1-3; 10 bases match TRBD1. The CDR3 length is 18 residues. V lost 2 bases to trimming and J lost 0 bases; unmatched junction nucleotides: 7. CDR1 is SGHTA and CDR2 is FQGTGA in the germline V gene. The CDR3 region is CASSLGGQGVSSGNTIYF. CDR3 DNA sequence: TGTGCCAGCAGCTTAGGAGGACAGGGGGTTAGCTCTGGAAACACCATATATTTT. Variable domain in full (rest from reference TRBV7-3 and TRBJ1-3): GAGVSQTPSNKVTEKGKYVELRCDPISGHTALYWYRQSLGQGPEFLIYFQGTGAADDSGLPNDRFFAVRPEGSVSTLKIQRTERGDSAVYLCASSLGGQGVSSGNTIYFGEGSWLTVV.

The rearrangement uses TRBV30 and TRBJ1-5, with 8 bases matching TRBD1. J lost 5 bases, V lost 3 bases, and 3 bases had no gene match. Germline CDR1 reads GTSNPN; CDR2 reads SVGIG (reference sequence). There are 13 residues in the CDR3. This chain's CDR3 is CAWSGQGHQPQHF. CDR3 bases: TGTGCCTGGAGCGGACAGGGACATCAGCCCCAGCATTTT.

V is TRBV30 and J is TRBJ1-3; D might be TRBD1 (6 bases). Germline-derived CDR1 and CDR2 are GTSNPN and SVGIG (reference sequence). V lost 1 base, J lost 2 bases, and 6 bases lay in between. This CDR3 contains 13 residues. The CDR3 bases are TGTGCCTGGAGTGGGGGGCCTGGAAACACCATATATTTT. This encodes CAWSGGPGNTIYF.

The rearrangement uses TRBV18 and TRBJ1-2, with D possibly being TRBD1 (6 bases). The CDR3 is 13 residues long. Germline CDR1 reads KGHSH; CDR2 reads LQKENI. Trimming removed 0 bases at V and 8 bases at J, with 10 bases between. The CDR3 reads CASSPPYREGYTF. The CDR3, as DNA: TGTGCCAGCTCACCACCCTACAGGGAGGGCTACACCTTC.

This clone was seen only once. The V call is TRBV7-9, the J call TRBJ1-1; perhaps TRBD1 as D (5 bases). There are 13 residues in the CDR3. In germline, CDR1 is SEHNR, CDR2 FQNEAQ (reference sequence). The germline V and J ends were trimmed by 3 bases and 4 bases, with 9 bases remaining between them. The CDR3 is CASSFQGATEAFF. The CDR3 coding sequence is TGTGCCAGCAGCTTCCAAGGGGCCACTGAAGCTTTCTTT.

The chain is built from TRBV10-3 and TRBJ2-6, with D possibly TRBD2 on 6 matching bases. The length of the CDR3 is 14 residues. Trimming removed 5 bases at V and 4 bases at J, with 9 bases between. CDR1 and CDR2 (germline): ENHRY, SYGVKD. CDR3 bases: TGTGCCATCAGTCGCGGGGCCGGGGCCAACGTCCTGACTTTC. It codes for CAISRGAGANVLTF.

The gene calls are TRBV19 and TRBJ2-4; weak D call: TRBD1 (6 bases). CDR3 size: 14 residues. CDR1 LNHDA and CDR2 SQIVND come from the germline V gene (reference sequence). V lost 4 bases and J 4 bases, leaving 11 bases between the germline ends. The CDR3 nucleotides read TGTGCCAGTAGTAGTGACAGGCTAAAAAACATTCAGTACTTC. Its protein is CASSSDRLKNIQYF.

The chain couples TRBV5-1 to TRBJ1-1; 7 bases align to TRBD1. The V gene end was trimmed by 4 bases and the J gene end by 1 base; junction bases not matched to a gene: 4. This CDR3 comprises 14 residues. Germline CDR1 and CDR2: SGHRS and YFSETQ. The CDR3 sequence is CASSQGQTNTEAFF. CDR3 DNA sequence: TGCGCCAGCAGCCAGGGACAGACGAACACTGAAGCTTTCTTT.

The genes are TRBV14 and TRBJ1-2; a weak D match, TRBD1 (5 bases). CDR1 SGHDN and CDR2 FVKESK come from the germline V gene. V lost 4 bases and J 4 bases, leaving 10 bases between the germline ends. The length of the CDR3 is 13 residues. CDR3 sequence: CASSLQALYGYTF. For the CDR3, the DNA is TGTGCCAGCAGCCTACAGGCGCTCTATGGCTACACCTTC.

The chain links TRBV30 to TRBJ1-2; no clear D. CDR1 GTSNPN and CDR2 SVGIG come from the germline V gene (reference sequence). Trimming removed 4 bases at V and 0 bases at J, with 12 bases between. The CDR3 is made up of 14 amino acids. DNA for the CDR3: TGTGCCTGGACCGCGAACAGAGCTAACTATGGCTACACCTTC. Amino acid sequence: CAWTANRANYGYTF.

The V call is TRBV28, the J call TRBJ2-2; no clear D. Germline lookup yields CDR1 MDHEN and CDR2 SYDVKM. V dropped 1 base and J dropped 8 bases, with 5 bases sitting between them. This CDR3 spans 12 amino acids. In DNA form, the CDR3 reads TGTGCCAGCAGTTTATCTGTGGGGGAGCTGTTTTTT. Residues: CASSLSVGELFF. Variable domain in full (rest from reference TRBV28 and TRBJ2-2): DVKVTQSSRYLVKRTGEKVFLECVQDMDHENMFWYRQDPGLGLRLIYFSYDVKMKEKGDIPEGYSVSREKKERFSLILESASTNQTSMYLCASSLSVGELFFGEGSRLTVL.

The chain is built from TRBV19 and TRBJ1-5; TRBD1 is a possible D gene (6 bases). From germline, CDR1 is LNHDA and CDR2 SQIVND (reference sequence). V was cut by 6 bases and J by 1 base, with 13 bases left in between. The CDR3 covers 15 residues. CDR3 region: CASSPGGGSNQPQHF. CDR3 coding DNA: TGTGCCAGTAGCCCGGGGGGCGGGAGCAATCAGCCCCAGCATTTT.

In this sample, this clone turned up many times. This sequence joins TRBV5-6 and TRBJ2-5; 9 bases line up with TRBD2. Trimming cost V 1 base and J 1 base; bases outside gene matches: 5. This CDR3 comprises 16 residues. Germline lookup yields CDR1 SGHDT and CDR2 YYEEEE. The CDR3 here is CASSLPLAGFQETQYF. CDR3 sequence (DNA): TGTGCCAGCAGCTTGCCTCTAGCGGGATTCCAAGAGACCCAGTACTTC. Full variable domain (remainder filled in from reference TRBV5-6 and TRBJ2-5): DAGVTQSPTHLIKTRGQQVTLRCSPKSGHDTVSWYQQALGQGPQFIFQYYEEEERQRGNFPDRFSGHQFPNYSSELNVNALLLGDSALYLCASSLPLAGFQETQYFGPGTRLLVL.

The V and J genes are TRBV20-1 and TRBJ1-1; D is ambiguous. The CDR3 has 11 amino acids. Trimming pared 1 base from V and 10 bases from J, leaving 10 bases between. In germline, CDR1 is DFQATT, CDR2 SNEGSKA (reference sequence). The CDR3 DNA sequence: TGCAGTGCTAGAGCCAATTCGGGAGCTTTCTTT. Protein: CSARANSGAFF.

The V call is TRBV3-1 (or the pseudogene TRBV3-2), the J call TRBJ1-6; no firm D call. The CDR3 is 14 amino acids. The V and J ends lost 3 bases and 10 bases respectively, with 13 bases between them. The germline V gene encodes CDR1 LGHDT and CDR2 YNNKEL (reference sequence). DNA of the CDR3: TGTGCCAGCAGCCAGACAAGTAAACGATCACCCCTCCACTTT. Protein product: CASSQTSKRSPLHF.

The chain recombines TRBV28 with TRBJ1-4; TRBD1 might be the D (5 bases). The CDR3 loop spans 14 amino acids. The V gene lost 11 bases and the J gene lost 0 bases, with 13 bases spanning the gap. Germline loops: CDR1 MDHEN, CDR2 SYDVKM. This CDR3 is CAVNGGATNEKLFF. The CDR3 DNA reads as TGTGCCGTCAACGGGGGGGCAACTAATGAAAAACTGTTTTTT.

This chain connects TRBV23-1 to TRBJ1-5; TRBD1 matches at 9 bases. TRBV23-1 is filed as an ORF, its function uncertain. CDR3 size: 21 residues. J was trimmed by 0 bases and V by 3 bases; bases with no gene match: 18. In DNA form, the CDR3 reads TGCGCCAGCAGTCACTTCCAGGCAGGACAGGGGTACCTTTATAGCAATCAGCCCCAGCATTTT. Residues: CASSHFQAGQGYLYSNQPQHF.

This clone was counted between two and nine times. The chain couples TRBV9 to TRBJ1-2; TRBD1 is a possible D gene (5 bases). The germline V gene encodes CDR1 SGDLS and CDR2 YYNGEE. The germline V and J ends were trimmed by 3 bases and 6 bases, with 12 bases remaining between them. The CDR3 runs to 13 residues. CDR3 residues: CASSASGGNGYTF. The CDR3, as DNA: TGTGCCAGCAGCGCCAGTGGGGGGAATGGCTACACCTTC.

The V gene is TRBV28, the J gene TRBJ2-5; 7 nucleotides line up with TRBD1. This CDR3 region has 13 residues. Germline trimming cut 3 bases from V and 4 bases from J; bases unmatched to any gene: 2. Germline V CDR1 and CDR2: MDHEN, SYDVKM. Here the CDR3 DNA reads TGTGCCAGCAGTTTCGACAGGGTAGAGACCCAGTACTTC. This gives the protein CASSFDRVETQYF. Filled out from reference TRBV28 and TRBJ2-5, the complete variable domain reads DVKVTQSSRYLVKRTGEKVFLECVQDMDHENMFWYRQDPGLGLRLIYFSYDVKMKEKGDIPEGYSVSREKKERFSLILESASTNQTSMYLCASSFDRVETQYFGPGTRLLVL.

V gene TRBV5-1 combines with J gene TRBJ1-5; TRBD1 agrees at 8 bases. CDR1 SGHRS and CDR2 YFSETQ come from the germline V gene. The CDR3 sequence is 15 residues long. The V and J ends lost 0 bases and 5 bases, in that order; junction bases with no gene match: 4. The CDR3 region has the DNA TGCGCCAGCAGCTTGGGGCAGGGGGCCGATCAGCCCCAGCATTTT. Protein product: CASSLGQGADQPQHF.

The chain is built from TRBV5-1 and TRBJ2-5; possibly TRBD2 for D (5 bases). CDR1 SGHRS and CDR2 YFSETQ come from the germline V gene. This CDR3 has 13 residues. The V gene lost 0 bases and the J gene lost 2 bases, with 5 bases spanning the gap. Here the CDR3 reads CASSLGGQETQYF. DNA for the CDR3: TGCGCCAGCAGCTTGGGAGGGCAAGAGACCCAGTACTTC.

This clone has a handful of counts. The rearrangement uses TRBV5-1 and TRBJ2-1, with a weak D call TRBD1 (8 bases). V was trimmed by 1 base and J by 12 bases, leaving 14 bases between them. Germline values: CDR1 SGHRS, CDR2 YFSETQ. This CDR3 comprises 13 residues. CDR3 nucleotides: TGCGCCAGCAGCTTGACAGGGGGGGCCGTGCAGTTCTTC. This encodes CASSLTGGAVQFF.